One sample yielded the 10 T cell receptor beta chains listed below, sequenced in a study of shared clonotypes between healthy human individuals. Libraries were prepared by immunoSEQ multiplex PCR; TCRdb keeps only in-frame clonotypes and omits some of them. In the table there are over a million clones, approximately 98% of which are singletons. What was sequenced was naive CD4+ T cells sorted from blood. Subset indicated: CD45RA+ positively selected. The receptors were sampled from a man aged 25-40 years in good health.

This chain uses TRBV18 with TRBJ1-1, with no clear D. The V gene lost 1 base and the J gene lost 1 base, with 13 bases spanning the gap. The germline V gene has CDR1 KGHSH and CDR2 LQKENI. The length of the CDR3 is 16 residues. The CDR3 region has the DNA TGTGCCAGCTCACCACGTTCCCAGGTCCGGAACACTGAAGCTTTCTTT. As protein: CASSPRSQVRNTEAFF.

CDR3 residues: CASSEVAGGRTSTDTQYF. CDR3 coding DNA: TGTGCCAGCAGTGAAGTAGCGGGAGGTCGCACTAGCACAGATACGCAGTATTTT. The chain links TRBV2 to TRBJ2-3; 10 bases align to TRBD2. V gave up 1 base and J gave up 0 bases; unmatched junction bases: 7. The CDR3 is 18 residues long. Per germline, CDR1 SNHLY and CDR2 FYNNEI.

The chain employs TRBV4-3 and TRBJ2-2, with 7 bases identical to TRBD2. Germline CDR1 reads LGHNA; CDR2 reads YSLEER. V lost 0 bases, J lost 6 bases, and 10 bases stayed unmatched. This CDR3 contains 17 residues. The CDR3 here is CASSQELKAGVPGELFF. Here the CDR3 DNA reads TGCGCCAGCAGCCAAGAACTGAAGGCGGGAGTTCCCGGGGAGCTGTTTTTT.

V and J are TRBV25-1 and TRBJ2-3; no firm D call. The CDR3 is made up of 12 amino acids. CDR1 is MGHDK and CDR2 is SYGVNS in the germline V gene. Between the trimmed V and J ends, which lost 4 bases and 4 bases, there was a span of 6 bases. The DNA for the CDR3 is TGTGCCAGCAGTGCCATCCCAGATACGCAGTATTTT. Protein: CASSAIPDTQYF.

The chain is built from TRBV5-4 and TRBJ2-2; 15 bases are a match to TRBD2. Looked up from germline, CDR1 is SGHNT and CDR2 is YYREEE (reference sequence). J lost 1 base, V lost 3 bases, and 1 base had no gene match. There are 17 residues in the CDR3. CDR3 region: CASSWGLAGGNTGELFF. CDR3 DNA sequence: TGTGCCAGCAGCTGGGGACTAGCGGGGGGGAACACCGGGGAGCTGTTTTTT.

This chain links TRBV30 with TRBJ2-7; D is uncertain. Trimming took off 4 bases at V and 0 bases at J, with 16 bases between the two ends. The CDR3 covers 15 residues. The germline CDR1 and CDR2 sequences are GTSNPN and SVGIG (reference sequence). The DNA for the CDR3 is TGTGCCTGGACCATTAACGGTGCCCCCTCCTACGAGCAGTACTTC. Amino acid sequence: CAWTINGAPSYEQYF.

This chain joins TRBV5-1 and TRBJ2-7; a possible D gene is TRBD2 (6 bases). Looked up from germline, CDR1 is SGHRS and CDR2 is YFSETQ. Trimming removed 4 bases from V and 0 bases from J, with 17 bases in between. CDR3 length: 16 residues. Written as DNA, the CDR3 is TGCGCCAGCAGCCGCGGGCTAGCGCCGAGCTCCTACGAGCAGTACTTC. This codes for CASSRGLAPSSYEQYF. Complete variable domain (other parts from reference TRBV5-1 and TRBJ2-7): KAGVTQTPRYLIKTRGQQVTLSCSPISGHRSVSWYQQTPGQGLQFLFEYFSETQRNKGNFPGRFSGRQFSNSRSEMNVSTLELGDSALYLCASSRGLAPSSYEQYFGPGTRLTVT.

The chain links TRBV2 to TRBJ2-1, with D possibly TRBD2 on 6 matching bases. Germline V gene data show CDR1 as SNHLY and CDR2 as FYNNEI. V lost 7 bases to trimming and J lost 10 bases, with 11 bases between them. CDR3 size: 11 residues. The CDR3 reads CASNGGSEQFF. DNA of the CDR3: TGTGCCAGCAACGGGGGATCGGAGCAGTTCTTC.

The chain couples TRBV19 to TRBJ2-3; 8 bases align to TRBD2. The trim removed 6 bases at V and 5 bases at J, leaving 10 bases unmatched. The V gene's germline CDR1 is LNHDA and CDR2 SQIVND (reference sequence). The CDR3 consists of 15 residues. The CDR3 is CASRGGGLAEDTQYF. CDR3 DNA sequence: TGTGCCAGTAGGGGCGGGGGGCTAGCCGAAGATACGCAGTATTTT.

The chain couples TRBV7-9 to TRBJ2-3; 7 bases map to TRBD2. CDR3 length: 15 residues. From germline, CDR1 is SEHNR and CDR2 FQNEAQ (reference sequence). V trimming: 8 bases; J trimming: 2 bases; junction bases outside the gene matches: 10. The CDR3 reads CASANQRGFTDTQYF. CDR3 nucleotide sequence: TGTGCCAGCGCGAACCAGCGGGGTTTCACAGATACGCAGTATTTT. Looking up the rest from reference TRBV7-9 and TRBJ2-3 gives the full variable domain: DTGVSQNPRHKITKRGQNVTFRCDPISEHNRLYWYRQTLGQGPEFLTYFQNEAQLEKSRLLSDRFSAERPKGSFSTLEIQRTEQGDSAMYLCASANQRGFTDTQYFGPGTRLTVL.